The entry below describes one TCR beta chain. No antigen is known for it. Template material for amplifying TCR beta CDR3 regions consisted of RNA transcripts. First-round RT-PCR with HTBI primers amplified the TCR CDR3 region. MiXCR, applied by TCRdb to the multiplex PCR reads, yields one record per CDR3 protein. There are about 96,000 distinct CDR3 sequences in the sample; roughly half occur only once, and around 29% lies in the top ten. Diagnosis relied on clinical symptoms, serum thyroxine and TRAb, thyroid ultrasound and orbital computed tomography. This record comes from a study of T cells in Graves' hyperthyroidism and ophthalmopathy. At the level of the study: Specimen type is peripheral blood, collected at initial diagnosis prior to any treatment.

Points from the study as a whole: The blood repertoire included most of the expanded thyroid clonotypes above 0.001. Ophthalmopathy was told apart from stable hyperthyroidism by a 13 V-J model.

Trimming at V came to 6 bases and at J to 3 bases, leaving 5 bases not matched to a gene. The length of the CDR3 is 13 residues. Germline CDR1 is SQVTM and CDR2 is ANQGSEA. The sample comprised blood. The chain couples TRBV29-1 to TRBJ2-7, with 10 nucleotides matching TRBD1. This TCR derives from a woman in her 40s with Graves' hyperthyroidism. CDR3 nucleotides: TGCAGCGTGAGGACAGGGGGTCTCTACGAGCAGTACTTC. This translates into CSVRTGGLYEQYF.